Following are 3 T cell receptor beta chains from one sample sequenced in a study of blood T cell repertoires in COVID-19. Clones were sequenced by immunoSEQ multiplex PCR, and TCRdb holds only the in-frame ones, with some missing. The table lists over 100,000 clones, over 75% of them singletons. Sample: peripheral blood. These receptors were collected from an elderly man with acute or convalescent COVID-19.

The chain recombines TRBV18 with TRBJ2-1; TRBD1 agrees at 7 bases. Germline V gives CDR1 KGHSH, CDR2 LQKENI. This CDR3 has 16 residues. V shed 2 bases and J 3 bases; nucleotides not matched to a gene: 7. The CDR3 sequence is CASSPMDRSSYNEQFF. The DNA of the CDR3 is TGTGCCAGCTCACCAATGGACAGGTCAAGCTACAATGAGCAGTTCTTC.

This chain joins TRBV5-6 and TRBJ1-5; TRBD1 matches 9 bases. The CDR3 has 18 residues. The trim removed 0 bases at V and 2 bases at J, leaving 9 bases unmatched. The germline CDR1 and CDR2 sequences are SGHDT and YYEEEE. CDR3 sequence reads: CASSLAKGGQGGNQPQHF. The DNA of the CDR3 is TGTGCCAGCAGCTTGGCCAAAGGGGGACAGGGCGGCAATCAGCCCCAGCATTTT. The whole variable domain, remainder taken from reference TRBV5-6 and TRBJ1-5, is DAGVTQSPTHLIKTRGQQVTLRCSPKSGHDTVSWYQQALGQGPQFIFQYYEEEERQRGNFPDRFSGHQFPNYSSELNVNALLLGDSALYLCASSLAKGGQGGNQPQHFGDGTRLSIL.

This clone occurred a few times. The V and J genes are TRBV30 and TRBJ2-7; a possible D gene is TRBD2 (6 bases). Germline CDR1 GTSNPN, CDR2 SVGIG (reference sequence). Trimming cost V 3 bases and J 6 bases, with 12 bases left between them. This CDR3 contains 12 residues. CDR3 nucleotide sequence: TGTGCCTGGAGCGGGGGAGGTCCCGAGCAGTACTTC. Residues: CAWSGGGPEQYF. Variable domain in full (rest from reference TRBV30 and TRBJ2-7): SQTIHQWPATLVQPVGSPLSLECTVEGTSNPNLYWYRQAAGRGLQLLFYSVGIGQISSEVPQNLSASRPQDRQFILSSKKLLLSDSGFYLCAWSGGGPEQYFGPGTRLTVT.